This entry lists 28 T cell receptor beta chains sequenced from one sample in a study of T cells in Graves' hyperthyroidism and ophthalmopathy. The TCR beta CDR3 regions underwent amplification using RNA transcripts as the source. First-round RT-PCR of the TCR CDR3 relied on the HTBI primer set. TCRdb ran MiXCR on the multiplex PCR reads and lists one entry per CDR3 protein. The sample yields 600,000 to 650,000 distinct CDR3 sequences, about a fifth seen once. Material for sequencing was blood. The receptors were gathered from a man between 25 and 39 years old with Graves' ophthalmopathy.

This clonotype was observed a handful of times. V usage is TRBV7-3 and J usage is TRBJ2-2; no firm D call. The germline CDR1 and CDR2 sequences are SGHTA and FQGTGA. The CDR3 is 14 amino acids. V lost 2 bases and J lost 6, with 10 bases in between. CDR3 DNA: TGTGCCAGCAGCTTAGTGGCTGAACCCGGGGAGCTGTTTTTT. Its translation is CASSLVAEPGELFF. Based on the CDR3 plus reference TRBV7-3 and TRBJ2-2, the full variable domain is GAGVSQTPSNKVTEKGKYVELRCDPISGHTALYWYRQSLGQGPEFLIYFQGTGAADDSGLPNDRFFAVRPEGSVSTLKIQRTERGDSAVYLCASSLVAEPGELFFGEGSRLTVL.

The CDR3 DNA reads as TGTGCCAGCAGCTCCACCCCGGACAGGAGCTTTTACGAGCAGTACTTC. This translates into CASSSTPDRSFYEQYF. The V gene is TRBV11-2, the J gene TRBJ2-7, with 7 bases fitting TRBD1. The CDR3 runs 16 residues. Per germline, CDR1 SGHAT and CDR2 FQNNGV. V lost 4 bases, J lost 4 bases, and 13 bases stayed unmatched.

This clonotype was picked up many times. The chain recombines TRBV27 with TRBJ2-7; D might be TRBD1 or TRBD2, each matching 5 bases. CDR1 MNHEY and CDR2 SMNVEV come from the germline V gene (reference sequence). Trimming shortened V by 4 bases and J by 4 bases, and 14 bases separated the two germline ends. This CDR3 contains 14 residues. The CDR3, as DNA: TGTGCCAGCAGTTCGTCCCGGGACGGATACGAGCAGTACTTC. This sequence encodes CASSSSRDGYEQYF.

The chain recombines TRBV3-1 with TRBJ2-7; TRBD2 agrees at 9 bases. The CDR3 consists of 16 residues. V lost 4 bases, J lost 0 bases, and 7 bases stayed unmatched. Looked up from germline, CDR1 is LGHDT and CDR2 is YNNKEL (reference sequence). The DNA for the CDR3 is TGTGCCAGCAGCCTTCGTCAGCGGGGGGTCTCCTACGAGCAGTACTTC. Protein sequence: CASSLRQRGVSYEQYF.

This clonotype was found many times. The V call is TRBV7-3, the J call TRBJ2-1; no clear D gene. Trimming stripped 1 base from V and 4 bases from J, with 8 bases between. The CDR3 sequence is 14 residues long. CDR1 is SGHTA, CDR2 FQGTGA, per germline. The CDR3 DNA reads TGTGCCAGCAGCTTAATGGCCGCGTACAATGAGCAGTTCTTC. Translation gives CASSLMAAYNEQFF.

This clonotype was counted a few times. V gene TRBV5-5 combines with J gene TRBJ2-1, with a tentative D call TRBD2 (5 bases). Germline V gene lookup returns CDR1 SGHKS and CDR2 YYEKEE (reference sequence). The V gene lost 1 base and the J gene lost 5 bases, with 10 bases spanning the gap. CDR3 size: 14 residues. The CDR3 bases are TGTGCCAGCAGCTTGACACTAGTCGACAATGAGCAGTTCTTC. Translation gives CASSLTLVDNEQFF. The entire variable domain, with the rest obtained from reference TRBV5-5 and TRBJ2-1, is as follows: DAGVTQSPTHLIKTRGQQVTLRCSPISGHKSVSWYQQVLGQGPQFIFQYYEKEERGRGNFPDRFSARQFPNYSSELNVNALLLGDSALYLCASSLTLVDNEQFFGPGTRLTVL.

The gene calls are TRBV7-9 and TRBJ1-3; the D is unclear. CDR3 size: 16 residues. The germline V gene encodes CDR1 SEHNR and CDR2 FQNEAQ (reference sequence). Between the trimmed V and J ends, which lost 5 bases and 0 bases, there was a span of 14 bases. For the CDR3, the DNA is TGTGCCAGCAGCCCCCAACAGATACCCTCTGGAAACACCATATATTTT. Encoded protein: CASSPQQIPSGNTIYF.

The chain recombines TRBV6-5 with TRBJ2-7; D remains ambiguous. The CDR3 is 13 amino acids. CDR1 MNHEY and CDR2 SVGAGI come from the germline V gene. Trimming removed 0 bases at V and 7 bases at J, with 10 bases between. CDR3 amino acids: CASSYSRAPEQYF. The DNA for the CDR3 is TGTGCCAGCAGTTACTCTCGAGCCCCAGAGCAGTACTTC.

The chain is built from TRBV15 and TRBJ2-1; 12 bases map to TRBD2. The CDR3 has 19 residues. Trimming cost V 4 bases and J 0 bases; bases outside gene matches: 10. The germline V gene encodes CDR1 LNHNV and CDR2 YYDKDF (reference sequence). The CDR3 DNA follows: TGTGCCACCAGCACCGGACTAGCGGGAATCCTGAGCTCCTACAATGAGCAGTTCTTC. Protein product: CATSTGLAGILSSYNEQFF.

Ten or more counts support this clonotype. The chain employs TRBV12-3 or TRBV12-4 and TRBJ1-1; the D is unclear. This CDR3 spans 12 amino acids. V was clipped by 6 bases and J by 4 bases, with 9 bases between them. CDR3 coding DNA: TGTGCCAGCAGCCTGTCTTTCACTGAAGCTTTCTTT. Translating gives CASSLSFTEAFF.

The V gene is TRBV11-1, the J gene TRBJ2-1, with no clear D. V lost 9 bases, J lost 1 base, and 16 bases lay in between. This CDR3 contains 15 residues. CDR1 is SGHAT and CDR2 is FQDESV in the germline V gene (reference sequence). The CDR3 loop reads CASRRAERSYNEQFF. The CDR3 region has the DNA TGTGCCAGTCGTAGGGCAGAGAGATCCTACAATGAGCAGTTCTTC.

Many counts were recorded for this clonotype. The chain has TRBV12-3 or TRBV12-4 and TRBJ2-3; no reliable D call. The ends were cut back, 8 bases at V and 3 bases at J, with 12 bases in the middle. The CDR3 has 13 residues. CDR3 residues: CASRTDGTDTQYF. CDR3 nucleotides: TGTGCCAGCCGAACTGATGGGACAGATACGCAGTATTTT.

This clonotype appeared a few times. The chain recombines TRBV2 with TRBJ2-7; tentative D call: TRBD1 (6 bases). Germline V CDR1 and CDR2: SNHLY, FYNNEI. Trimming left V 1 base short and J 6 bases short, with 10 bases between. The CDR3 runs 13 residues. This CDR3 is CASSEEQGGEQYF. The CDR3 DNA reads as TGTGCCAGCAGTGAAGAACAGGGTGGCGAGCAGTACTTC. Variable domain in full (rest from reference TRBV2 and TRBJ2-7): EPEVTQTPSHQVTQMGQEVILRCVPISNHLYFYWYRQILGQKVEFLVSFYNNEISEKSEIFDDQFSVERPDGSNFTLKIRSTKLEDSAMYFCASSEEQGGEQYFGPGTRLTVT.

This clonotype was seen more than once but under ten times. The chain joins TRBV7-9 to TRBJ2-3; maybe TRBD1 (6 bases). V lost 5 bases and J 4 bases, leaving 13 bases between the germline ends. CDR1 SEHNR and CDR2 FQNEAQ come from the germline V gene (reference sequence). There are 14 residues in the CDR3. Here the CDR3 reads CASSQGSSADTQYF. CDR3 DNA sequence: TGTGCCAGCAGCCAGGGGAGTAGCGCAGATACGCAGTATTTT.

The J gene is TRBJ2-3, the V gene TRBV13; D not certain. CDR1 and CDR2 from the germline V gene are PRHDT and FYEKMQ (reference sequence). The CDR3 is 12 residues long. Trimming pared 5 bases from V and 5 bases from J, leaving 8 bases between. The CDR3 loop is CASSAFLDTQYF. The CDR3, as DNA: TGTGCCAGCAGCGCCTTCTTAGATACGCAGTATTTT.

CDR3 amino acids: CASTQPRLAGYEQYF. The CDR3 nucleotides read TGTGCCAGCACCCAACCCCGACTAGCAGGCTACGAGCAGTACTTC. The chain recombines TRBV28 with TRBJ2-7, with 7 bases fitting TRBD2. The germline CDR1 and CDR2 sequences are MDHEN and SYDVKM. The CDR3 loop spans 15 amino acids. The junction had 12 bases not matched to a gene; V was cut back by 7 bases and J by 3 bases.

In this sample, this clonotype turned up a few times. CDR3 sequence: CASSLYSSGRNTGELFF. In DNA, the CDR3 is TGTGCCAGCAGTTTATATAGTAGCGGGAGGAACACCGGGGAGCTGTTTTTT. V gene TRBV28 combines with J gene TRBJ2-2, with 9 positions matching TRBD2. CDR3 length: 17 amino acids. The germline V gene encodes CDR1 MDHEN and CDR2 SYDVKM. Trimming at V came to 1 base and at J to 1 base, leaving 4 bases not matched to a gene.

At least ten counts were recorded for this clonotype. The genes are TRBV30 and TRBJ1-4; no clear D gene. Per the germline V gene, CDR1 is GTSNPN and CDR2 is SVGIG (reference sequence). The CDR3 is 14 amino acids. Trimming pared 2 bases from V and 7 bases from J, leaving 14 bases between. This CDR3 is CAWSMGSGSEKLFF. CDR3 nucleotides: TGTGCCTGGAGTATGGGAAGTGGTAGTGAAAAACTGTTTTTT. Based on the CDR3 plus reference TRBV30 and TRBJ1-4, the full variable domain is SQTIHQWPATLVQPVGSPLSLECTVEGTSNPNLYWYRQAAGRGLQLLFYSVGIGQISSEVPQNLSASRPQDRQFILSSKKLLLSDSGFYLCAWSMGSGSEKLFFGSGTQLSVL.

This clonotype has more than one count but fewer than ten. The V and J genes are TRBV12-3 or TRBV12-4 and TRBJ2-2, with D perhaps assigned TRBD1 or TRBD2 (6 bases each). V was clipped by 1 base and J by 4 bases, with 10 bases between them. CDR3 size: 15 residues. The CDR3, as DNA: TGTGCCAGCAGTTTAGGGGGGGCGGGCACCGGGGAGCTGTTTTTT. Amino acids: CASSLGGAGTGELFF.

In its sample, this clonotype was seen many times. The chain recombines TRBV12-3 or TRBV12-4 with TRBJ1-5; 11 bases align to TRBD1. Trimming cost V 5 bases and J 6 bases; bases outside gene matches: 3. The CDR3 runs 14 residues. The CDR3 nucleotides read TGTGCCAGCAGTGGGACAGGGGGTATTCAGCCCCAGCATTTT. As protein: CASSGTGGIQPQHF.

A few counts support this clonotype. The chain joins TRBV20-1 to TRBJ2-7, with unresolved D. Trimming cost V 6 bases and J 0 bases, with 15 bases left between them. Germline V gives CDR1 DFQATT, CDR2 SNEGSKA (reference sequence). The CDR3 length is 14 residues. The chain's CDR3 is CSASRALSSYEQYF. The DNA for the CDR3 is TGCAGTGCAAGTCGGGCACTTAGCTCCTACGAGCAGTACTTC.

The chain combines TRBV29-1 with TRBJ2-1, with no clear D. The V end lost 1 base, the J end lost 4 bases, and 11 bases lay between the germline ends. CDR3 length: 14 amino acids. Germline V gene lookup returns CDR1 SQVTM and CDR2 ANQGSEA. In nucleotides, the CDR3 is TGCAGCGTTGAAGGGGGTTGGAAGTACAATGAGCAGTTCTTC. Protein sequence: CSVEGGWKYNEQFF.

As regards this clonotype: Since a much larger clone is just one base distant, this may be a read error. CDR3 residues: CASSLERAGGNGCTF. In nucleotides, the CDR3 is TGTGCCAGCAGCTTAGAAAGGGCAGGGGGCAATGGCTGCACCTTC. V is TRBV7-2 and J is TRBJ1-2, with TRBD1 matching 8 bases. The CDR3 runs 15 residues. Germline assignment: CDR1 SGHTA and CDR2 FQGNSA.

This clonotype was observed a handful of times. The chain combines TRBV6-1 with TRBJ2-1, with D possibly TRBD2 on 7 matching bases. The CDR3 consists of 11 residues. The V gene lost 6 bases and the J gene lost 12 bases, with 12 bases spanning the gap. CDR1 and CDR2 (germline): MNHNS, SASEGT. CDR3 sequence: CASRGGRGQFF. The CDR3 nucleotides are TGTGCCAGCAGGGGGGGGCGGGGGCAGTTCTTC.

This clonotype was seen a few times. This chain uses TRBV18 with TRBJ1-3; D is undetermined. From germline, CDR1 is KGHSH and CDR2 LQKENI. CDR3 length: 12 residues. V lost 6 bases, J lost 2 bases, and 5 bases lay in between. The CDR3 DNA sequence: TGTGCCAGCTCGCCCCCTGGAAACACCATATATTTT. Encoded protein: CASSPPGNTIYF. The full variable domain, rest sourced from reference TRBV18 and TRBJ1-3, is NAGVMQNPRHLVRRRGQEARLRCSPMKGHSHVYWYRQLPEEGLKFMVYLQKENIIDESGMPKERFSAEFPKEGPSILRIQQVVRGDSAAYFCASSPPGNTIYFGEGSWLTVV.

J is TRBJ1-5 and V is TRBV15, with D uncertain. CDR3 length: 13 residues. Germline CDR1 LNHNV, CDR2 YYDKDF (reference sequence). Trimming left V 0 bases short and J 7 bases short, with 7 bases between. CDR3 in amino acids: CATSRERVQPQHF. CDR3 coding DNA: TGTGCCACCAGCAGAGAAAGGGTCCAGCCCCAGCATTTT.

This clonotype came up many times. J is TRBJ1-6 and V is TRBV28, with D possibly matching TRBD1 (5 bases). V dropped 3 bases and J dropped 9 bases, with 6 bases sitting between them. Germline V CDR1 and CDR2: MDHEN, SYDVKM. The CDR3 extends over 12 amino acids. The CDR3 sequence is CASSFRASPLHF. Here the CDR3 DNA reads TGTGCCAGCAGTTTCAGGGCTTCACCCCTCCACTTT.

Ten or more counts support this clonotype. The rearrangement links TRBV28 to TRBJ2-7, with D possibly matching TRBD1 (6 bases). Deletions cut 6 bases from V and 2 bases from J, with 11 bases between. The germline V gene encodes CDR1 MDHEN and CDR2 SYDVKM. The CDR3 is 13 amino acids. The CDR3 region is CASSFGQTYEQYF. For the CDR3, the DNA is TGTGCCAGCAGCTTTGGACAGACCTACGAGCAGTACTTC.